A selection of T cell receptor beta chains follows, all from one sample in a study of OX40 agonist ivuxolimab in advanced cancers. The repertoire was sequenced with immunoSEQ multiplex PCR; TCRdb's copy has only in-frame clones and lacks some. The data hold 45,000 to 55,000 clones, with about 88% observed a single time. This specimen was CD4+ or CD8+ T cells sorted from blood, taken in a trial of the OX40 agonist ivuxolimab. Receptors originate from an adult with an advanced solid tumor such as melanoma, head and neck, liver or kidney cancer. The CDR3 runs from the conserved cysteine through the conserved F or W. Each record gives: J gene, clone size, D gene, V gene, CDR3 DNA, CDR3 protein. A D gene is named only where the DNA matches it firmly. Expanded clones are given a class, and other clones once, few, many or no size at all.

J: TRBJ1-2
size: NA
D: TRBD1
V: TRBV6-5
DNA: TGTGCCAGCAGATCAGACCCTTCAGGGGGCTATGGCTACACCTTC
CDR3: CASRSDPSGGYGYTF

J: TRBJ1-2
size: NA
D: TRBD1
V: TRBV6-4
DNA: TGTGCCAGCAACGAGTCACAGGGGTACACGGGTGGCTACACCTTC
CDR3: CASNESQGYTGGYTF

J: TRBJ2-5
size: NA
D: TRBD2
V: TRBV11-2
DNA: TGTGCCAGCAGCACCTTAGCGGGAGTCCAAGAGACCCAGTACTTC
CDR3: CASSTLAGVQETQYF

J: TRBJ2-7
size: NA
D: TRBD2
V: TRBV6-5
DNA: TGTGCCAGCAGACCCCTAGCGGGAGGGCCCCTTAACTTC
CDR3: CASRPLAGGPLNF

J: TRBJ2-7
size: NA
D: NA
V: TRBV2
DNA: TGTGCCAGCTTAAAGGACCTAAGCTCCTACGAGCAGTACTTC
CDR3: CASLKDLSSYEQYF

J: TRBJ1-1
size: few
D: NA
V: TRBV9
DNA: TGTGCCAGCAGCGTAGACCAGAACACTGAAGCTTTCTTT
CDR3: CASSVDQNTEAFF

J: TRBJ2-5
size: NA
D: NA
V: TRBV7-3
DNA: TGTGCCAGCAGCTTAGGCCCGGGAACCCCTCAAGAGACCCAGTACTTC
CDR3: CASSLGPGTPQETQYF

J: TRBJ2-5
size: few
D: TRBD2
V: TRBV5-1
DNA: TGCGCCAGCAGCCAGCGGGAGACGGAGACCCAGTACTTC
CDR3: CASSQRETETQYF

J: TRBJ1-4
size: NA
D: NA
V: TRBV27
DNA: TGTGCCAGCAGTGCACAACGGGCGACTAATGAAAAACTGTTTTTT
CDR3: CASSAQRATNEKLFF

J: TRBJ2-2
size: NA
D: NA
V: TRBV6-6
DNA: TGTGCCAGCGCTAACACCGGGGAGCTGTTTTTT
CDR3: CASANTGELFF

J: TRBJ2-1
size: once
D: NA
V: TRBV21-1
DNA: TGTGCCAGCAGCAAATGGACTGAGCTACTAGGACCGGGAGGAACCTACAATGAGCAGTTCTTC
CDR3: CASSKWTELLGPGGTYNEQFF

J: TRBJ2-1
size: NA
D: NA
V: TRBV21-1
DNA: TGTGCCAGCAGCAAAGGAAGGGACACTGCCTACAATGAGCAGTTCTTC
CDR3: CASSKGRDTAYNEQFF

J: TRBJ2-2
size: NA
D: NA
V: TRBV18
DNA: TGTGCCAGCTCACCACTGACAACGTCGACCGGGGAGCTGTTTTTT
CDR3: CASSPLTTSTGELFF

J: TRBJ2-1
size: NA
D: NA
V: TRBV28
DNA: TGTGCCAGCAGTCTCAACCTCAATGAGCAGTTCTTC
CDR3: CASSLNLNEQFF

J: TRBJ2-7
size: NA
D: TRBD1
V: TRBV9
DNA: TGTGCCAGCAGCGTATCACAGGGGACCTACGAGCAGTACTTC
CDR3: CASSVSQGTYEQYF

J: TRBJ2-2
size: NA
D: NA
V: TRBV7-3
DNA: TGTGCCAGCAGCTTGACTAGGGTTCCCGGGGAGCTGTTTTTT
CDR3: CASSLTRVPGELFF

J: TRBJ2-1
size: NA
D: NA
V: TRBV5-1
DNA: TGCGCCAGCCGAGGGGGGGCGGGTGAGCAGTTCTTC
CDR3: CASRGGAGEQFF

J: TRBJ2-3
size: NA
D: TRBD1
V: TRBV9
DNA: TGTGCCAGCAGCGTAGATATTTGGGGACAGGGGAGCACAGATACGCAGTATTTT
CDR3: CASSVDIWGQGSTDTQYF

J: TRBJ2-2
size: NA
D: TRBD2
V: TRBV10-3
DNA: TGTGCCATCAGTGTTACTAGCGGAGCGAACACCGGGGAGCTGTTTTTT
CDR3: CAISVTSGANTGELFF

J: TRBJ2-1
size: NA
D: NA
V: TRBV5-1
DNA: TGCGCCAGCAGCTTGGGCATAGGACTTAACTACAATGAGCAGTTCTTC
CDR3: CASSLGIGLNYNEQFF

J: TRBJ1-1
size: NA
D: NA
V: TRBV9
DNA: TGTGCCAGCAGCGTATTGGGGGGGCCTAGGACTGAAGCTTTCTTT
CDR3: CASSVLGGPRTEAFF

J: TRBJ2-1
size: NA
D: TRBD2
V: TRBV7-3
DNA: TGTGCCAGCAGCCCCGGACTAGCGGGAGTCAATGAGCAGTTCTTC
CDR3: CASSPGLAGVNEQFF

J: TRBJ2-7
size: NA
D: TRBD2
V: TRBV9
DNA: TGTGCCAGCAGCGTAGGGACCGGGGGGGCCGAGCAGTACTTC
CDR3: CASSVGTGGAEQYF

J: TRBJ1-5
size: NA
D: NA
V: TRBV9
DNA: TGTGCCAGCAGCGAAAGGGGTAACGGTCAGCCCCAGCATTTT
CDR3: CASSERGNGQPQHF

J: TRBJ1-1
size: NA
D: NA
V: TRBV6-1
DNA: TGTGCCAGCAGTGAATTCGGGGGGCCCACTGAAGCTTTCTTT
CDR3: CASSEFGGPTEAFF

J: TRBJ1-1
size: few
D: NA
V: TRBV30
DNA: TGTGCCTGGAGCGCAGGGTGGATGTTAGCTTTCTTT
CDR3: CAWSAGWMLAFF

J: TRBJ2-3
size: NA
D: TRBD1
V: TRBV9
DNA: TGTGCCAGCAGCGTCAGGACAGGGGGCGCAGATACGCAGTATTTT
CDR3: CASSVRTGGADTQYF

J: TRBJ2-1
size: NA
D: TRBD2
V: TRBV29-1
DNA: TGCAGCGGGGGACTAGCGGGAGCCAATGAGCAGTTCTTC
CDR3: CSGGLAGANEQFF

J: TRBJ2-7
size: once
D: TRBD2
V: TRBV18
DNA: TGTGCCAGCTCACCACCTAGCGGGACTGGTGAGCAGTACTTC
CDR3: CASSPPSGTGEQYF

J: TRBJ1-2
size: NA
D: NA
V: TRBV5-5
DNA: TGTGCCAGCAGCCCCTCGATGGATGGCTACACCTTC
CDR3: CASSPSMDGYTF